The next 5 T cell receptor beta chains were all read from a single sample in a study of blood T cell repertoires in COVID-19. The assay was immunoSEQ multiplex PCR, and TCRdb's table has in-frame clones only and misses some. Among approximately 62,000 clones listed, over 75% were seen once. The material sequenced was peripheral blood. The receptors were sampled from a man older than 75 with acute or convalescent COVID-19.

This clone has more than one count but fewer than ten. This rearrangement joins TRBV5-6 to TRBJ1-3, with TRBD1 matching 7 bases. After removal of 3 bases from V and 3 bases from J, the junction contained 6 bases not matched to a gene. The CDR3 length is 15 residues. CDR1 is SGHDT, CDR2 YYEEEE, per germline. CDR3 amino acids: CASSSPTGFGNTIYF. CDR3 coding DNA: TGTGCCAGCAGCTCGCCGACAGGGTTTGGAAACACCATATATTTT.

The rearrangement links TRBV18 to TRBJ1-1, with D hard to call. The CDR3 runs to 15 residues. V dropped 0 bases and J dropped 3 bases, with 11 bases sitting between them. CDR1 and CDR2 (germline): KGHSH, LQKENI. The CDR3 protein is CASSPPSSRDTEAFF. The CDR3 nucleotides are TGTGCCAGCTCACCACCCTCTTCGAGGGACACTGAAGCTTTCTTT.

The gene calls are TRBV11-2 and TRBJ2-3; D gene unclear. From germline, CDR1 is SGHAT and CDR2 FQNNGV. V lost 5 bases and J lost 2, with 17 bases in between. CDR3 length equals 16 residues. CDR3 sequence reads: CASSPGIGGDTDTQYF. The CDR3, as DNA: TGTGCCAGCAGCCCCGGAATCGGCGGCGACACAGATACGCAGTATTTT. Variable domain in full (rest from reference TRBV11-2 and TRBJ2-3): EAGVAQSPRYKIIEKRQSVAFWCNPISGHATLYWYQQILGQGPKLLIQFQNNGVVDDSQLPKDRFSAERLKGVDSTLKIQPAKLEDSAVYLCASSPGIGGDTDTQYFGPGTRLTVL.

The CDR3 is CASSFSGQGFVNYGYTF. Written as DNA, the CDR3 is TGTGCCAGCAGTTTCTCCGGACAGGGTTTTGTTAACTATGGCTACACCTTC. This chain uses TRBV27 with TRBJ1-2; TRBD1 agrees at 8 bases. Germline loops: CDR1 MNHEY, CDR2 SMNVEV (reference sequence). This CDR3 has 17 amino acids. The V segment lost 3 bases and the J segment 1 base; nucleotides outside the gene matches: 10.

This clone showed up just a few times. This rearrangement joins TRBV6-5 to TRBJ1-1; D might be TRBD1 (6 bases). Germline V CDR1 and CDR2: MNHEY, SVGAGI. With 0 bases removed from V and 8 bases from J, the gap between germline ends came to 19 bases. The CDR3 length is 16 residues. CDR3 DNA: TGTGCCAGCAGTTACTCGAGCGGGGGGCGATTAGCCGAAGCTTTCTTT. Translating gives CASSYSSGGRLAEAFF.